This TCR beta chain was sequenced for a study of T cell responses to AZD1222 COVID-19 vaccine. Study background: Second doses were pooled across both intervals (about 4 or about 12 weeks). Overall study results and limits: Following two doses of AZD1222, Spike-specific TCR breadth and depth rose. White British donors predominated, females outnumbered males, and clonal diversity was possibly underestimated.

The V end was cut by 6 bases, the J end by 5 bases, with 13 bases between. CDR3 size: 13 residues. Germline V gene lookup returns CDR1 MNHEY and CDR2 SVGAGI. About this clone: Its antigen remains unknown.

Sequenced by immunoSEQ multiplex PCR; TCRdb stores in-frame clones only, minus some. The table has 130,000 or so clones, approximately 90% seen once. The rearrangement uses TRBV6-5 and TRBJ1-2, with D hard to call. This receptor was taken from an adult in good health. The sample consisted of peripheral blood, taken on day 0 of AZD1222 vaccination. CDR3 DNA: TGTGCCAGCAGACAAGCCGATAGATATGGCTACACCTTC. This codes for CASRQADRYGYTF.